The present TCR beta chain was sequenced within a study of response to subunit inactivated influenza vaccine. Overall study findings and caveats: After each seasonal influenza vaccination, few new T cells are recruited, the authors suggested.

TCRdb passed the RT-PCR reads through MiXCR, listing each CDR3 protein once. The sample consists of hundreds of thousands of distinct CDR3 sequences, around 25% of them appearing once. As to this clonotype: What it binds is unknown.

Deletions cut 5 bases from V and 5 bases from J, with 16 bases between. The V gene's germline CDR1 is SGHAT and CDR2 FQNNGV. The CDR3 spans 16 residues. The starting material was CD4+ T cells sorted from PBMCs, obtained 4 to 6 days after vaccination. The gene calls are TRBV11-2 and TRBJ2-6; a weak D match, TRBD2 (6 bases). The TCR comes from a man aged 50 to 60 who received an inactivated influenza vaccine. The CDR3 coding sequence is TGTGCCAGCAGCGTCTGGGCGGGGTGGCGGGCCAACGTCCTGACTTTC. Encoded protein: CASSVWAGWRANVLTF.